This T cell receptor (beta chain) is from a study of T cells in Graves' hyperthyroidism and ophthalmopathy. V was trimmed by 3 bases and J by 1 base, leaving 10 bases between them. Germline V gives CDR1 SGDLS, CDR2 YYNGEE. There are 15 residues in the CDR3. RNA transcripts yielded amplified TCR beta CDR3 regions. The study used the HTBI primer set for a first-round RT-PCR of the TCR CDR3. A single record per CDR3 protein comes from TCRdb applying MiXCR to the multiplex PCR reads. The table includes about 580,000 distinct CDR3 sequences, 40% to 55% detected once. The receptor was isolated from a woman aged 18-29 years with Graves' hyperthyroidism. V is TRBV9 and J is TRBJ1-4; D ambiguous. The sequenced sample was peripheral blood or thyroid tissue (not recorded which). The CDR3 DNA reads as TGTGCCAGCAGCGCAGCCCTTGGAACTAATGAAAAACTGTTTTTT. This translates into CASSAALGTNEKLFF.